This TCR beta chain was captured in a study of control samples from healthy donors and cancer patients. The protocol was immunoSEQ multiplex PCR, while the TCRdb copy is restricted to in-frame clones and leaves out a portion. The sample includes about 110,000 clones, roughly 79% seen only once; the top ten take approximately 7%. The V end was cut by 5 bases, the J end by 7 bases, with 12 bases between. CDR1 is MDHEN, CDR2 SYDVKM, per germline. The CDR3 is 12 amino acids. The sample consisted of blood. This receptor was taken from a man between 18 and 35 years old in good health. The chain carries TRBV28 and TRBJ2-7, with D unresolved. The CDR3 DNA sequence: TGTGCCAGCAGTACCCGCCCGGTTGAGCAGTACTTC. Translation gives CASSTRPVEQYF.